The 17 T cell receptor beta chains below all came from one sample that was sequenced in a study of T cells expressing NK-cell markers. For each CDR3 protein, TCRdb gives one entry from its re-call of the 5' RACE reads, without DNA. Recorded here are approximately 440,000 distinct CDR3 sequences; the top ten clones represent 1.4%. The sample consisted of blood T cells: a sorted CD56 or NKG2C T cell subset, CD4+ or CD8+ T cells, or bulk PBMC T cells (not recorded which). These receptors all come from a woman in her fifties or sixties in good health.

This sequence joins TRBV6-1 and TRBJ2-2; TCRdb reports TRBD1, a call that lacks DNA to check it against. This CDR3 comprises 15 residues. Per germline, CDR1 MNHNS and CDR2 SASEGT. This chain's CDR3 is CASTGDGRSTGELFF.

The CDR3 reads CASSLAPAGYNEQFF. This chain connects TRBV5-1 to TRBJ2-1; TCRdb lists TRBD2, though no DNA is available to test this call. Germline V gene data show CDR1 as SGHRS and CDR2 as YFSETQ. This CDR3 comprises 15 residues.

The J gene is TRBJ1-6, the V gene TRBV24-1. The CDR3 totals 14 residues. The germline V gene has CDR1 KGHDR and CDR2 SFDVKD. CDR3: CATSDGVDNSPLHF.

The rearrangement uses TRBV27 and TRBJ2-3. Germline loops: CDR1 MNHEY, CDR2 SMNVEV (reference sequence). The CDR3 covers 16 residues. The CDR3: CASSLLSAPSTDTQYF.

The chain employs TRBV5-1 and TRBJ2-3; the TRBD2 assignment by TCRdb is unverifiable without DNA. The CDR3 runs 16 residues. Per germline, CDR1 SGHRS and CDR2 YFSETQ. The CDR3 sequence is CASSLELAGGPATQYF.

The gene calls are TRBV6-5 and TRBJ1-2; the D gene TCRdb calls, TRBD1, cannot be checked with no DNA. The CDR3 loop spans 15 amino acids. The V gene's germline CDR1 is MNHEY and CDR2 SVGAGI. CDR3 residues: CASSYSTPSLGGYTF.

This chain links TRBV6-5 with TRBJ2-6. The CDR3 totals 15 residues. CDR1 and CDR2 (germline): MNHEY, SVGAGI. Here the CDR3 reads CASSPGSSGANVLTF.

The V and J genes are TRBV12-3 or TRBV12-4 and TRBJ1-1; TCRdb's D call of TRBD1 is untestable without DNA. The CDR3 consists of 15 residues. The CDR3 loop reads CASRSPGRGNTEAFF.

The chain joins TRBV12-3 or TRBV12-4 to TRBJ1-2. This CDR3 spans 15 amino acids. The CDR3 sequence: CASSSTARGDYGYTF.

This chain connects TRBV18 to TRBJ1-4; TCRdb's D call of TRBD1 is untestable without DNA. The CDR3 runs to 16 residues. The germline V gene encodes CDR1 KGHSH and CDR2 LQKENI. CDR3 sequence: CASSPRTRTGTEKLFF.

This rearrangement joins TRBV3-1 to TRBJ2-4; TCRdb designates TRBD2, a call that cannot be tested without DNA. This CDR3 spans 18 amino acids. The germline CDR1 and CDR2 sequences are LGHDT and YNNKEL (reference sequence). The CDR3 spells CASSQDLPGSAAKNIQYF.

The rearrangement links TRBV11-3 to TRBJ1-1. This CDR3 is 11 amino acids long. CDR1 is SGHNT and CDR2 is YENEEA in the germline V gene. The CDR3: CASRAVNEAFF.

V gene TRBV24-1 combines with J gene TRBJ2-1; TCRdb outputs TRBD2, but without DNA this stays unchecked. The CDR3 covers 15 residues. The V gene's germline CDR1 is KGHDR and CDR2 SFDVKD. CDR3 in amino acids: CATSDLGSGYNEQFF.

This chain uses TRBV12-3 or TRBV12-4 with TRBJ2-2. The CDR3 covers 15 residues. The CDR3 sequence is CASSFANLDTGELFF.

The chain employs TRBV3-1 and TRBJ2-7. The CDR3 is 12 amino acids. Germline V CDR1 and CDR2: LGHDT, YNNKEL (reference sequence). CDR3 sequence reads: CASSRTTYEQYF.

The chain recombines TRBV5-6 with TRBJ2-2. CDR1 is SGHDT, CDR2 YYEEEE, per germline. The CDR3 runs 12 residues. CDR3 sequence reads: CASSYSTGELFF.

The chain employs TRBV13 and TRBJ1-2. CDR1 is PRHDT, CDR2 FYEKMQ, per germline (reference sequence). The CDR3 loop spans 15 amino acids. The CDR3 here is CASSLNVAFNYGYTF.